One and the same sample provided the 14 T cell receptor beta chains below, sequenced in a study of shared clonotypes between healthy human individuals. Data came from immunoSEQ multiplex PCR; TCRdb stores just in-frame clones and leaves some out. This table has some 1,100,000 clones, around 82% appearing once. The sample comprised memory CD4+ T cells from PBMCs. Indicated subset: CD45RA-negative fraction. The receptors derive from a young man in good health. Some clones in this sample may be carry-over from other donors' samples.

This clone was observed a few times. The chain uses TRBV18 and TRBJ1-1; 9 bases agree with TRBD1. The germline V gene has CDR1 KGHSH and CDR2 LQKENI. The CDR3 length is 15 residues. V shed 4 bases and J 8 bases; nucleotides not matched to a gene: 11. CDR3 in DNA: TGTGCCAGCTCACGGGGACAGGGTGTTGTGCTCGAAGCTTTCTTT. It is translated as CASSRGQGVVLEAFF.

V usage is TRBV5-6 and J usage is TRBJ1-2; D gene uncertain. Germline loops: CDR1 SGHDT, CDR2 YYEEEE. V lost 2 bases to trimming and J lost 4 bases, with 15 bases between them. There are 15 residues in the CDR3. CDR3 DNA: TGTGCCAGCAGCTTCCTGGGAAGGGATGGCTATGGCTACACCTTC. Protein: CASSFLGRDGYGYTF.

This clone was observed once. The chain combines TRBV7-9 with TRBJ1-1; 9 bases agree with TRBD1. Germline trimming cut 11 bases from V and 3 bases from J; bases unmatched to any gene: 13. The germline V gene encodes CDR1 SEHNR and CDR2 FQNEAQ (reference sequence). This CDR3 is built from 15 residues. This CDR3 is CAGTDRGYGDTEAFF. Here the CDR3 DNA reads TGTGCCGGCACGGACAGGGGCTATGGTGACACTGAAGCTTTCTTT.

Written as DNA, the CDR3 is TGCGCCAGCAGCTTGGCTGGCAGCGTGAACACTGAAGCTTTCTTT. Residues: CASSLAGSVNTEAFF. The V call is TRBV5-1, the J call TRBJ1-1; D remains ambiguous. Trimming removed 0 bases from V and 0 bases from J, with 9 bases in between. The germline V gene has CDR1 SGHRS and CDR2 YFSETQ. The CDR3 consists of 15 residues. The variable domain in full, with the rest retrieved from reference TRBV5-1 and TRBJ1-1, is KAGVTQTPRYLIKTRGQQVTLSCSPISGHRSVSWYQQTPGQGLQFLFEYFSETQRNKGNFPGRFSGRQFSNSRSEMNVSTLELGDSALYLCASSLAGSVNTEAFFGQGTRLTVV.

This chain links TRBV30 with TRBJ2-5; perhaps TRBD2 as D (5 bases). Looked up from germline, CDR1 is GTSNPN and CDR2 is SVGIG (reference sequence). Trimming took off 0 bases at V and 5 bases at J, with 13 bases between the two ends. There are 14 residues in the CDR3. CDR3 residues: CAWSVGVNRETQYF. CDR3 nucleotide sequence: TGTGCCTGGAGTGTCGGGGTTAATAGGGAGACCCAGTACTTC.

This clone appeared a single time. The rearrangement links TRBV27 to TRBJ1-2; tentative D call: TRBD1 (6 bases). This CDR3 is 16 amino acids long. Germline CDR1 MNHEY, CDR2 SMNVEV (reference sequence). The V end was cut by 2 bases, the J end by 9 bases, with 22 bases between. The CDR3 sequence is CASSLVWGARGARYTF. The CDR3 DNA is TGTGCCAGCAGTTTAGTGTGGGGGGCGAGGGGAGCTCGCTACACCTTC.

The rearrangement links TRBV9 to TRBJ2-1; D is possibly TRBD1 (5 bases). From germline, CDR1 is SGDLS and CDR2 YYNGEE. This CDR3 is built from 14 residues. Deletions cut 5 bases from V and 3 bases from J, with 12 bases between. The CDR3, as DNA: TGTGCCAGCAGTCACACGGACATCTACAATGAGCAGTTCTTC. As protein: CASSHTDIYNEQFF.

The V call is TRBV2, the J call TRBJ1-2; D remains unclear. The CDR3 has 15 amino acids. V lost 6 bases and J lost 6, with 20 bases in between. CDR1 is SNHLY, CDR2 FYNNEI, per germline. The CDR3 sequence: CASSWERLQIDGYTF. CDR3 coding DNA: TGTGCCAGCAGCTGGGAAAGACTCCAGATCGATGGCTACACCTTC.

Turning to this clone: The junction and the germline gene differ at one end; a read error may be behind it. The chain is built from TRBV28 and TRBJ2-5; 8 nucleotides agree with TRBD1. The CDR3 contains 11 residues. Germline values: CDR1 MDHEN, CDR2 SYDVKM. CDR3 nucleotide sequence: TGTGCCAGCAGTTTTCCGGGACAGGTAGACTTC. Its protein is CASSFPGQVDF. The whole variable domain, filled in from reference TRBV28 and TRBJ2-5, reads DVKVTQSSRYLVKRTGEKVFLECVQDMDHENMFWYRQDPGLGLRLIYFSYDVKMKEKGDIPEGYSVSREKKERFSLILESASTNQTSMYLCASSFPGQVDFGPGTRLLVL.

This chain connects TRBV28 to TRBJ2-5; 13 positions match TRBD2. CDR3 size: 18 residues. The germline CDR1 and CDR2 sequences are MDHEN and SYDVKM. J gave up 0 bases and V 6 bases, and 10 bases lay outside the gene matches. The CDR3 sequence: CASRPTGTSGTYQETQYF. The CDR3 DNA reads as TGTGCCAGCAGGCCCACCGGGACTAGCGGGACGTACCAAGAGACCCAGTACTTC.

The chain carries TRBV19 and TRBJ2-1; 7 bases map to TRBD1. V lost 3 bases to trimming and J lost 3 bases; unmatched junction nucleotides: 8. Germline V gene sequence: CDR1 LNHDA, CDR2 SQIVND (reference sequence). This CDR3 has 16 amino acids. Here the CDR3 DNA reads TGTGCCAGTAGTATCCCCCCTTGGACAGGCTACAATGAGCAGTTCTTC. Amino acids: CASSIPPWTGYNEQFF.

This clone was picked up one time. The genes are TRBV28 and TRBJ2-1; perhaps TRBD1 as D (5 bases). The V end lost 2 bases, the J end lost 7 bases, and 15 bases lay between the germline ends. CDR3 length: 15 residues. CDR1 is MDHEN and CDR2 is SYDVKM in the germline V gene. In nucleotides, the CDR3 is TGTGCCAGCAGTTTACAGGGCGCTTTAGTTAATGAGCAGTTCTTC. Its protein is CASSLQGALVNEQFF. Full variable domain (outside the CDR3, taken from reference TRBV28 and TRBJ2-1): DVKVTQSSRYLVKRTGEKVFLECVQDMDHENMFWYRQDPGLGLRLIYFSYDVKMKEKGDIPEGYSVSREKKERFSLILESASTNQTSMYLCASSLQGALVNEQFFGPGTRLTVL.

This clone has more than one count but fewer than ten. The chain carries TRBV5-1 and TRBJ2-2; TRBD1 matches at 11 bases. Germline V CDR1 and CDR2: SGHRS, YFSETQ. The V segment lost 3 bases and the J segment 6 bases; nucleotides outside the gene matches: 4. The CDR3 has 15 residues. The DNA for the CDR3 is TGCGCCAGCAGCTACCGGACAGGGGGCGCCGGGGAGCTGTTTTTT. Translating it yields CASSYRTGGAGELFF.

This clone has at least ten counts. Its ends do not fully match the called genes, so a read error is possible. This chain joins TRBV15 and TRBJ1-5; perhaps TRBD1 as D (6 bases). Germline V gene lookup returns CDR1 LNHNV and CDR2 YYDKDF (reference sequence). The CDR3 is 14 residues long. This CDR3 is CATSRDRSNQPQHF. CDR3 DNA sequence: TGTGCCACCAGTAGAGACAGGAGCAATCAGCCCCAGCATTTT.